This TCR beta chain was sequenced for a study of blood T cells in healthy people across ages. This clonotype appeared a few times. CDR1 is SGHTA, CDR2 FQGNSA, per germline. Deletions cut 1 base from V and 11 bases from J, with 14 bases between. CDR3 length: 13 residues. Using a J-beta primer mix together with a sample-barcoded 5' primer, a second PCR was run for roughly 7 to 11 cycles. TCRdb analysed the 5' RACE reads with MiXCR anew, one entry per CDR3 protein. There are approximately 850,000 distinct CDR3 sequences in the sample; roughly 60% occur only once, and 22% lies in the top ten. Sequenced: blood. The source of this sequence is a man aged 30 to 39 in good health. V usage is TRBV7-2 and J usage is TRBJ1-1, with D unclear. CDR3 residues: CASSLGPRGLAFF. CDR3 coding DNA: TGTGCCAGCAGCTTAGGACCACGGGGTCTGGCTTTCTTT.